These 23 T cell receptor beta chains originate from one sample sequenced in a study of identifying expanded T cells in peripheral blood (dated 2019 in TCRdb). To prepare the library, the immunoSEQ multiplex PCR assay was applied. The immuneACCESS repertoire file appears here via TCRdb, limited to in-frame rearrangements. These files lack a portion of the clones; in checked studies, under half of the deficit traces to unresolved V genes, and the cause of the others is not known. The sample table shows 85,000 to 95,000 clones, and 88% are seen once. About 4.2% of the sample is held by the ten biggest clonotypes. Material: blood. The receptors stem from a person aged 18 to 75 in good health.

The rearrangement uses TRBV9 and TRBJ2-1, with D maybe TRBD2 (6 bases). CDR3 length: 13 residues. The germline gives CDR1 SGDLS, CDR2 YYNGEE. V lost 4 bases and J lost 8, with 13 bases in between. CDR3 sequence: CASSFLGGDEQFF. For the CDR3, the DNA is TGTGCCAGCAGCTTTTTGGGGGGTGATGAGCAGTTCTTC.

The V gene is TRBV7-9, the J gene TRBJ1-4, with D maybe TRBD1 (5 bases). V dropped 5 bases and J dropped 8 bases, with 12 bases sitting between them. Germline V gene lookup returns CDR1 SEHNR and CDR2 FQNEAQ (reference sequence). This CDR3 has 13 residues. Here the CDR3 DNA reads TGTGCCAGCAGCCCGGGGCCACAAGAAAAACTGTTTTTT. Protein: CASSPGPQEKLFF.

This clone was seen only once. The chain has TRBV6-4 and TRBJ1-1; D is unresolved. Per germline, CDR1 MRHNA and CDR2 SNTAGT. V dropped 8 bases and J dropped 3 bases, with 16 bases sitting between them. CDR3 length: 14 amino acids. As DNA, the CDR3 is TGTGCCAGCTCACCTCGCGGGTTCCACACTGAAGCTTTCTTT. Amino acids: CASSPRGFHTEAFF.

V gene TRBV27 combines with J gene TRBJ2-5; 9 positions agree with TRBD1. There are 14 residues in the CDR3. The junction had 10 bases not matched to a gene; V was cut back by 3 bases and J by 11 bases. CDR1 is MNHEY, CDR2 SMNVEV, per germline (reference sequence). Here the CDR3 reads CASSLEGQGHTQYF. In DNA, the CDR3 is TGTGCCAGCAGTTTGGAGGGACAGGGACATACGCAGTACTTC.

The chain couples TRBV2 to TRBJ1-3, with D hard to call. The ends were cut back, 4 bases at V and 4 bases at J, with 5 bases in the middle. CDR3 length: 12 residues. Germline assignment: CDR1 SNHLY and CDR2 FYNNEI. The CDR3 DNA follows: TGTGCCAGCAGTGGGAGAGGAAACACCATATATTTT. Translated: CASSGRGNTIYF.

This chain joins TRBV19 and TRBJ2-1, with TRBD2 matching 12 bases. Germline V lookup: CDR1 LNHDA, CDR2 SQIVND (reference sequence). V lost 5 bases and J lost 8; bases outside the gene matches: 7. The CDR3 runs 15 residues. CDR3 protein: CASSVTSGRIDEQFF. Written as DNA, the CDR3 is TGTGCCAGTAGTGTTACTAGCGGGAGGATTGATGAGCAGTTCTTC.

This chain links TRBV19 with TRBJ2-2; TRBD1 matches 8 bases. The V and J ends lost 6 bases and 1 base, in that order; junction bases with no gene match: 4. The CDR3 covers 15 residues. Germline V gives CDR1 LNHDA, CDR2 SQIVND (reference sequence). CDR3 DNA sequence: TGTGCCAGTAGGACCGGACAGGGGAACACCGGGGAGCTGTTTTTT. It encodes CASRTGQGNTGELFF.

This chain connects TRBV9 to TRBJ1-4, with 7 bases identical to TRBD1. J lost 13 bases, V lost 3 bases, and 18 bases had no gene match. Per the germline V gene, CDR1 is SGDLS and CDR2 is YYNGEE. The CDR3 has 16 amino acids. The CDR3 DNA sequence: TGTGCCAGCAGCGCGACCCGACAGGGCGAGGTCGGTGGACTGTTTTTT. This encodes CASSATRQGEVGGLFF.

The J gene is TRBJ1-6, the V gene TRBV7-3; D is possibly TRBD1 (6 bases). Trimming took 6 bases from V and 9 from J, leaving 18 bases between them. CDR3 length equals 15 residues. Germline V gives CDR1 SGHTA, CDR2 FQGTGA. CDR3 sequence reads: CASRLSRTETSPLHF. Here the CDR3 DNA reads TGTGCCAGCAGGCTTAGCCGGACAGAGACTTCACCCCTCCACTTT.

The genes are TRBV7-2 and TRBJ2-7, with TRBD1 as a possible D gene (6 bases). The CDR3 totals 13 residues. The V gene lost 5 bases and the J gene lost 4 bases, with 12 bases spanning the gap. CDR1 is SGHTA, CDR2 FQGNSA, per germline. DNA of the CDR3: TGTGCCAGCAGCCTGTCCGACAGGTACGAGCAGTACTTC. Encoded protein: CASSLSDRYEQYF.

The CDR3 coding sequence is TGTGCCAGCAGCTTCGATGAAAAACTGTTTTTT. Translated: CASSFDEKLFF. The gene calls are TRBV5-5 and TRBJ1-4; D not certain. The CDR3 runs to 11 residues. Germline-derived CDR1 and CDR2 are SGHKS and YYEKEE (reference sequence). Between the trimmed V and J ends, which lost 2 bases and 6 bases, there was a span of 2 bases.

In this sample, this clone turned up a few times. The genes are TRBV4-3 and TRBJ2-5; 11 nucleotides align to TRBD2. CDR1 and CDR2 from the germline V gene are LGHNA and YSLEER. The CDR3 extends over 16 amino acids. V lost 3 bases and J lost 1; bases outside the gene matches: 4. CDR3 amino acids: CASSQGTSGTQETQYF. The CDR3 region has the DNA TGCGCCAGCAGCCAGGGGACTAGCGGCACCCAAGAGACCCAGTACTTC.

V and J are TRBV5-1 and TRBJ2-5; 10 bases are shared with TRBD2. V shed 0 bases and J 5 bases; nucleotides not matched to a gene: 4. CDR3 size: 15 residues. Germline CDR1 and CDR2: SGHRS and YFSETQ. The CDR3 sequence is CASSLEASGSETQYF. The CDR3 DNA follows: TGCGCCAGCAGCTTGGAGGCTAGCGGGAGTGAGACCCAGTACTTC.

This clone has a handful of counts. The chain links TRBV5-1 to TRBJ2-7, with D hard to call. Trimming removed 2 bases from V and 5 bases from J, with 14 bases in between. CDR3 size: 14 residues. Germline CDR1 reads SGHRS; CDR2 reads YFSETQ. The CDR3 DNA reads TGCGCCAGCAGCTTAGGCCCGCTCCGAGACGAGCAGTACTTC. It yields the protein CASSLGPLRDEQYF.

The genes are TRBV19 and TRBJ2-3; maybe TRBD2 (7 bases). Germline V gene data show CDR1 as LNHDA and CDR2 as SQIVND (reference sequence). With 3 bases removed from V and 1 base from J, the gap between germline ends came to 14 bases. The CDR3 spans 16 residues. The CDR3: CASSMGGAGGTDTQYF. The CDR3 region has the DNA TGTGCCAGTAGTATGGGGGGGGCCGGGGGCACAGATACGCAGTATTTT.

The gene calls are TRBV9 and TRBJ2-7; perhaps TRBD1 as D (6 bases). V lost 4 bases to trimming and J lost 7 bases, with 15 bases between them. The germline V gene has CDR1 SGDLS and CDR2 YYNGEE. There are 13 residues in the CDR3. This CDR3 is CASSSSGDGEQYF. DNA for the CDR3: TGTGCCAGCAGCTCTTCAGGGGACGGTGAGCAGTACTTC.

The chain has TRBV5-1 and TRBJ2-1, with no clear D. V shed 4 bases and J shed 3 bases, with 11 bases lying between them. CDR1 is SGHRS, CDR2 YFSETQ, per germline. The CDR3 extends over 14 amino acids. The DNA for the CDR3 is TGCGCCAGCAGCCCCGCGGCAGACTACAATGAGCAGTTCTTC. Translation: CASSPAADYNEQFF.

The chain carries TRBV5-1 and TRBJ2-5; D is uncertain. From germline, CDR1 is SGHRS and CDR2 YFSETQ. V was clipped by 0 bases and J by 2 bases, with 8 bases between them. The CDR3 extends over 14 amino acids. This CDR3 reads CASSLEPVQETQYF. The CDR3 DNA reads as TGCGCCAGCAGCTTGGAACCGGTACAAGAGACCCAGTACTTC.

The rearrangement links TRBV5-1 to TRBJ2-4, with 7 positions matching TRBD1. The CDR3 is made up of 13 amino acids. The V gene's germline CDR1 is SGHRS and CDR2 YFSETQ. The J segment lost 13 bases and the V segment lost 1 base, leaving 8 bases of the junction unmatched. As DNA, the CDR3 is TGCGCCAGCAGCTTGACCATTAAGGACAGGCAGTACTTC. It is translated as CASSLTIKDRQYF.

DNA of the CDR3: TGTGCCAGCAGAAGCGGGGGACTTAAGAACACTGAAGCTTTCTTT. As protein: CASRSGGLKNTEAFF. The rearrangement links TRBV21-1 to TRBJ1-1. TRBV21-1 corresponds to a pseudogene. The CDR3 extends over 15 amino acids.

This clone was seen a single time. The chain uses TRBV6-4 and TRBJ2-1; D may match TRBD1 or TRBD2 (5 bases each). CDR1 is MRHNA, CDR2 SNTAGT, per germline. CDR3 size: 15 residues. V gave up 5 bases and J gave up 7 bases, with 18 bases separating them. This CDR3 reads CASSLASGTHNEQFF. The CDR3, as DNA: TGTGCCAGCAGTCTCGCTTCCGGGACGCATAATGAGCAGTTCTTC.

This chain uses TRBV7-3 with TRBJ2-2, with 9 bases that match TRBD2. Per the germline V gene, CDR1 is SGHTA and CDR2 is FQGTGA. The V segment lost 5 bases and the J segment 2 bases; nucleotides outside the gene matches: 3. This CDR3 contains 15 residues. CDR3 sequence: CASSPGLANTGELFF. CDR3 coding DNA: TGTGCCAGCAGCCCGGGACTAGCTAACACCGGGGAGCTGTTTTTT.

The rearrangement joins TRBV18 to TRBJ1-3; maybe TRBD1 (5 bases). This CDR3 contains 13 residues. Germline V gives CDR1 KGHSH, CDR2 LQKENI. V was clipped by 7 bases and J by 0 bases, with 7 bases between them. Here the CDR3 DNA reads TGTGCCAGCTACGACAGCTCTGGAAACACCATATATTTT. Translating gives CASYDSSGNTIYF.